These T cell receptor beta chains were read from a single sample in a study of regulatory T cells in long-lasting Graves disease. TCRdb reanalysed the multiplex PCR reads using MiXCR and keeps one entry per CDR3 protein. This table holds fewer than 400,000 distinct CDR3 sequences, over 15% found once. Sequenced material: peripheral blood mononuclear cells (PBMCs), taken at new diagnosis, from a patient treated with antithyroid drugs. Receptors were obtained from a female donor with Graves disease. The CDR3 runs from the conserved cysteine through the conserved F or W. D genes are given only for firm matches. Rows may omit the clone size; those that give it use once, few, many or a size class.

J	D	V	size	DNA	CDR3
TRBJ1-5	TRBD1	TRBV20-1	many	TGCAGTGCTAGAAGGACAGGGGTTCAGCCCCAGCATTTT	CSARRTGVQPQHF
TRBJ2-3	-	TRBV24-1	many	TGTGCCACCAGTTCCCGACCAGATACGCAGTATTTT	CATSSRPDTQYF
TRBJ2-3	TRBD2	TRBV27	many	TGTGCCAGCAGTAGTCGGGACTACCCTTTTGGTCGCACAGATACGCAGTATTTT	CASSSRDYPFGRTDTQYF
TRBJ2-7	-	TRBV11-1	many	TGTGCCAGCAGCCCAACACACACTTACGAGCAGTACTTC	CASSPTHTYEQYF
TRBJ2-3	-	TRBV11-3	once	TGTGCCAGCAGCCCTCTCCTCCCCCAGACAGATACGCAGTATTTT	CASSPLLPQTDTQYF
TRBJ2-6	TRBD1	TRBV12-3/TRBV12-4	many	TGTGCCAGCAAGACAGGGTCTGGGGCCAACGTCCTGACTTTC	CASKTGSGANVLTF
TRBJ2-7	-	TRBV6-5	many	TGTGCCAGCAGTTACGCTAGTTCCTACGAGCAGTACTTC	CASSYASSYEQYF
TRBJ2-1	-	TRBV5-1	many	TGCGCCAGCCAGTTGGCGGAGGCGAGCTCCTACAATGAGCAGTTCTTC	CASQLAEASSYNEQFF
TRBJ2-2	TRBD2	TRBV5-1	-	TGCGCCAGCAGGGACTTGACTAGCGGGAGTCGAGGGGAGCTGTTTTTT	CASRDLTSGSRGELFF
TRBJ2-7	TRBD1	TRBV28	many	TGTGCCAGCAGTCCCCCGACAGGGAACTCCTACGAGCAGTACTTC	CASSPPTGNSYEQYF
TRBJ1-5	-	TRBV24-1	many	TGTGCCACCAGGACAGCGGCTTATAGCAATCAGCCCCAGCATTTT	CATRTAAYSNQPQHF
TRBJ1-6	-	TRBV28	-	TGTGCCAGCAGTTTATTCAATTCACCCCTCCACTTT	CASSLFNSPLHF
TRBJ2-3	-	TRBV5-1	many	TGCGCCAGCAGCTTGGCCGAGGGACGGGGTACGCAGTATTTT	CASSLAEGRGTQYF
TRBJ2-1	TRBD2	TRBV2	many	TGTGCCAGCAGGAGGACTAGCGGGAGGGTTCACAATGAGCAGTTCTTC	CASRRTSGRVHNEQFF
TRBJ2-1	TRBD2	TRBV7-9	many	TGTGCCAGCAGCTTTATACCGGGACTAGCCTCCAATGAGCAGTTCTTC	CASSFIPGLASNEQFF
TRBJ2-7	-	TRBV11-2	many	TGTGCCAGCAGCTTAGATCAGTATACCTACGAGCAGTACTTC	CASSLDQYTYEQYF
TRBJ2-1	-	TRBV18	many	TGTGCCAGCTCACCTCAGGGGAATGAGCAGTTCTTC	CASSPQGNEQFF
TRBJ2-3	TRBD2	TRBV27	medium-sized	TGTGCCAGCAGTTCCCCGGGACTAGCAGGAGATACGCAGTATTTT	CASSSPGLAGDTQYF
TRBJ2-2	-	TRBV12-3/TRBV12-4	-	TGTGCCAGCAGTTTTAACGGAGGGACCGGGGAGCTGTTTTTT	CASSFNGGTGELFF
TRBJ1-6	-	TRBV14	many	TGTGCCAGCAGCCAAGATTGGGAGGGTTCACCCCTCCACTTT	CASSQDWEGSPLHF
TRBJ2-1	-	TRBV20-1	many	TGCAGTGCTAGGGTATCGAGCTCCTACAATGAGCAGTTCTTC	CSARVSSSYNEQFF
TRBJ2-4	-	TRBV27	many	TGTGCCAGCAGCTACTTAGGGGTGGGGGGCTCCAAAAACATTCAGTACTTC	CASSYLGVGGSKNIQYF
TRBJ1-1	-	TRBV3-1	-	TGTGCCAGCAGCCAAGTTCGGGGGGGAAGGGCTTTCTTT	CASSQVRGGRAFF
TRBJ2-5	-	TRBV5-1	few	TGCGCCAGCAGCCCTGAGGCGGCTAGGCAAGAGACCCAGTACTTC	CASSPEAARQETQYF
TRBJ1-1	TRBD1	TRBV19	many	TGTGCCAGTAGTATTCCAGGGGGAATCCCCTCACACACTGAAGCTTTCTTT	CASSIPGGIPSHTEAFF
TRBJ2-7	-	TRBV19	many	TGTGCCAGTAGTATTGTTGCCACAACCTACGAGCAGTACTTC	CASSIVATTYEQYF
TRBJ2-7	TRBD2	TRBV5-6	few	TGTGCCAGCAGCTTGGGGGGGACTAGCGGGAGCCGTTACGAGCAGTACTTC	CASSLGGTSGSRYEQYF
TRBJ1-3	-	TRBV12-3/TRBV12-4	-	TGTGCCAGCGGAACAGGGCCTGGAAACACCATATATTTT	CASGTGPGNTIYF
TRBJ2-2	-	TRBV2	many	TGTGCCAGCAGTGGCTCACCTGGCGGGACGAACACCGGGGAGCTGTTTTTT	CASSGSPGGTNTGELFF
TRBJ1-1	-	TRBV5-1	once	TGCGCCAGCAGCATAGGGGGGGCCCGGAACACTGAAGCTTTCTTT	CASSIGGARNTEAFF
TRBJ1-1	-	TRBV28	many	TGTGCCAGCAGGCTTATAGCTAGTACTACTCGGGCTGAAGCTTTCTTT	CASRLIASTTRAEAFF
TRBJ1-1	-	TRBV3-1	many	TGTGCCAGCAGCCGCCACACAACGAACACTGAAGCTTTCTTT	CASSRHTTNTEAFF
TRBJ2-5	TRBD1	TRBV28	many	TGTGCCAGCAGTGAACAGGGGTCCCGGGAGACCCAGTACTTC	CASSEQGSRETQYF
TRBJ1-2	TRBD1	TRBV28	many	TGTGCCAGCAGGACGGGACAGGGGGCGATTGGCTACACCTTC	CASRTGQGAIGYTF
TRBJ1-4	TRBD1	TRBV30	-	TGTGCCTGGAGTCTACTCCAGGGGGAAAAACTGTTTTTC	CAWSLLQGEKLFF
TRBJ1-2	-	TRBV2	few	TGTGCCAGCAGGAACTGGGGGCAGGCCTATGGCTACACCTTC	CASRNWGQAYGYTF